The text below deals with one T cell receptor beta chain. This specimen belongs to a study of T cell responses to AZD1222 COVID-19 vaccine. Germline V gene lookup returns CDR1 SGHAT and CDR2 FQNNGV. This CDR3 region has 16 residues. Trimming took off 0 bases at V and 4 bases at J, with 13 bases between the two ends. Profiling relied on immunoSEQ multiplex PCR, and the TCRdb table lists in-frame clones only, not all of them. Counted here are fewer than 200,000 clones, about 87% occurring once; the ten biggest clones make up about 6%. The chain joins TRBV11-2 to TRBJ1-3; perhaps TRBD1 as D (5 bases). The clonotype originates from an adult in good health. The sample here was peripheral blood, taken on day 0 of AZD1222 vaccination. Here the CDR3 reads CASSLDSRTLGNTIYF. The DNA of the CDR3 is TGTGCCAGCAGCTTAGATAGTAGGACACTGGGAAACACCATATATTTT.